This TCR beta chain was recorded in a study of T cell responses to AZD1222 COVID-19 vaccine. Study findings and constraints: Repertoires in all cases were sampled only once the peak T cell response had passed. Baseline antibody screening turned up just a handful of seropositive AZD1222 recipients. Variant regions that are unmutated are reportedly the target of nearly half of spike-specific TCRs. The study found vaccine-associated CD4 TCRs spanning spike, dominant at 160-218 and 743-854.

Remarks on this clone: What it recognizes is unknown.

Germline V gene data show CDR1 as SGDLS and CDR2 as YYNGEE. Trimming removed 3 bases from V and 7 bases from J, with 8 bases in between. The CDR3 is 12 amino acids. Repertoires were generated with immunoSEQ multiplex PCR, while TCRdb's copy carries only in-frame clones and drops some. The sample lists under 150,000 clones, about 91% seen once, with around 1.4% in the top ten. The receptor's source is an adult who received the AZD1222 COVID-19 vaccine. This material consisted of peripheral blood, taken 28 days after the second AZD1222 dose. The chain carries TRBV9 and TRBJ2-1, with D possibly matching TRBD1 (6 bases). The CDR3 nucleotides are TGTGCCAGCAGCGAACAGGGTAATGAGCAGTTCTTC. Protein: CASSEQGNEQFF. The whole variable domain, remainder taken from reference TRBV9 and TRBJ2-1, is DSGVTQTPKHLITATGQRVTLRCSPRSGDLSVYWYQQSLDQGLQFLIQYYNGEERAKGNILERFSAQQFPDLHSELNLSSLELGDSALYFCASSEQGNEQFFGPGTRLTVL.